What follows are 19 T cell receptor beta chains derived from one specimen sequenced in a study of T-cell reconstitution after alpha-beta-depleted transplantation in children. The TCRbeta library incorporated unique molecular identifiers. TCRdb re-called the PCR reads through MiXCR, storing one row per CDR3 protein. The sample includes about 830,000 distinct CDR3 sequences, approximately 15% of them seen just once. The specimen comprised PBMCs, mostly from graft donor cells, sampled 360 days after TCRalphabeta/CD19-depleted stem cell transplant. Every receptor here comes from a male patient younger than 18 who had a stem cell transplant for acute lymphoblastic leukemia, so the T cells may come from the graft donor.

This clonotype was counted ten times or more. The chain links TRBV4-1 to TRBJ2-2; D remains unclear. CDR1 MGHRA and CDR2 YSYEKL come from the germline V gene. CDR3 size: 12 residues. With 1 base removed from V and 6 bases from J, the gap between germline ends came to 3 bases. CDR3 amino acids: CASSQGSGELFF. CDR3 DNA: TGCGCCAGCAGCCAAGGTTCCGGGGAGCTGTTTTTT.

The chain uses TRBV6-6 and TRBJ2-1; the match to TRBD1 covers 9 bases. Per the germline V gene, CDR1 is MNHNY and CDR2 is SVGAGI (reference sequence). Unmatched junction bases numbered 3, after V lost 6 bases and J lost 6 bases. The CDR3 spans 13 residues. CDR3 in DNA: TGTGCCAGCAGATTGGGACAGGGCAATGAGCAGTTCTTC. Its translation: CASRLGQGNEQFF.

Written as DNA, the CDR3 is TGCGCCAGCAGCTTGGCCATCGGGGTCTCTGGAAACACCATATATTTT. This translates into CASSLAIGVSGNTIYF. The chain joins TRBV5-1 to TRBJ1-3, with unresolved D. V dropped 0 bases and J dropped 0 bases, with 10 bases sitting between them. This CDR3 has 16 residues. Germline CDR1 and CDR2: SGHRS and YFSETQ.

The chain recombines TRBV7-9 with TRBJ2-1, with D perhaps TRBD2 (5 bases). V was shortened by 5 bases and J by 9 bases, with 8 bases between the two germline ends. Germline assignment: CDR1 SEHNR and CDR2 FQNEAQ (reference sequence). This CDR3 region has 11 residues. CDR3 coding DNA: TGTGCCAGCAGCCGGAGCGGTGAGCAGTTCTTC. Its protein is CASSRSGEQFF. Supplemented by reference TRBV7-9 and TRBJ2-1, the full variable domain reads DTGVSQNPRHKITKRGQNVTFRCDPISEHNRLYWYRQTLGQGPEFLTYFQNEAQLEKSRLLSDRFSAERPKGSFSTLEIQRTEQGDSAMYLCASSRSGEQFFGPGTRLTVL.

This clonotype was observed many times. The chain employs TRBV12-3 or TRBV12-4 and TRBJ2-5, with D perhaps matching TRBD2 (5 bases). The CDR3 runs to 13 residues. With 6 bases removed from V and 7 bases from J, the gap between germline ends came to 15 bases. The CDR3: CASRGIASGTQYF. The DNA of the CDR3 is TGTGCCAGCAGAGGCATAGCGTCGGGGACCCAGTACTTC.

The rearrangement links TRBV5-1 to TRBJ2-5; D possibly corresponds to TRBD1 (5 bases). V lost 4 bases, J lost 2 bases, and 15 bases lay in between. The CDR3 extends over 15 amino acids. Germline CDR1 SGHRS, CDR2 YFSETQ. Here the CDR3 DNA reads TGCGCCAGCAGCCCCGACAGAATGAGGCAAGAGACCCAGTACTTC. Translation gives CASSPDRMRQETQYF.

This clonotype was observed a handful of times. CDR3 bases: TGTGCCACCAGTGATTCGGGGAGGCAAGAGACCCAGTACTTC. It translates to CATSDSGRQETQYF. The V gene is TRBV24-1, the J gene TRBJ2-5, with D possibly matching TRBD2 (6 bases). The CDR3 has 14 residues. V dropped 2 bases and J dropped 2 bases, with 8 bases sitting between them. The germline CDR1 and CDR2 sequences are KGHDR and SFDVKD.

The sample holds a few counts of this clonotype. This chain joins TRBV5-1 and TRBJ2-3; tentatively, D is TRBD2 (6 bases). V dropped 3 bases and J dropped 6 bases, with 23 bases sitting between them. The CDR3 runs 17 residues. Germline-derived CDR1 and CDR2 are SGHRS and YFSETQ. In nucleotides, the CDR3 is TGCGCCAGCAGCTGGGCCCTACAGGTTGGGGGACTTGATACGCAGTATTTT. Amino acids: CASSWALQVGGLDTQYF.

This clonotype has a handful of counts. The V call is TRBV21-1, the J call TRBJ2-2; whether TRBD2, the table's D call, matches the DNA was not checked. TRBV21-1 is described as a pseudogene. This CDR3 is 16 amino acids long. The CDR3 loop is CASSKALIRAFGELFF. CDR3 nucleotides: TGTGCCAGCAGCAAAGCGCTGATAAGGGCTTTCGGGGAGCTGTTTTTT.

In its sample, this clonotype was seen many times. The rearrangement links TRBV5-1 to TRBJ2-3; D call uncertain. The CDR3 covers 13 residues. Trimming cost V 0 bases and J 4 bases, with 6 bases left between them. CDR1 is SGHRS and CDR2 is YFSETQ in the germline V gene. The CDR3 DNA sequence: TGCGCCAGCAGCTTGGTCCCGCCAGATACGCAGTATTTT. Translation gives CASSLVPPDTQYF. The variable domain in full, completed from reference TRBV5-1 and TRBJ2-3, reads KAGVTQTPRYLIKTRGQQVTLSCSPISGHRSVSWYQQTPGQGLQFLFEYFSETQRNKGNFPGRFSGRQFSNSRSEMNVSTLELGDSALYLCASSLVPPDTQYFGPGTRLTVL.

This clonotype was found a few times. V gene TRBV27 combines with J gene TRBJ1-3; D perhaps matches TRBD1 (5 bases). Germline CDR1 MNHEY, CDR2 SMNVEV (reference sequence). This CDR3 is 16 amino acids long. With 5 bases removed from V and 8 bases from J, the gap between germline ends came to 22 bases. The CDR3 DNA sequence: TGTGCCAGCAGTCCGAGACCGGGACCTTTAAAGGACACCATATATTTT. It specifies CASSPRPGPLKDTIYF.

J is TRBJ2-7 and V is TRBV5-1; TRBD1 aligns across 8 bases. V shed 5 bases, J shed 4 bases, and the junction held 5 bases outside the gene matches. The germline V gene encodes CDR1 SGHRS and CDR2 YFSETQ. The CDR3 contains 13 residues. CDR3: CASRQDRGYEQYF. DNA of the CDR3: TGCGCCAGCAGACAAGACAGGGGATACGAGCAGTACTTC.

The rearrangement joins TRBV6-1 to TRBJ1-2; D gene uncertain. This CDR3 is built from 13 residues. Germline CDR1 MNHNS, CDR2 SASEGT. With 1 base removed from V and 9 bases from J, the gap between germline ends came to 12 bases. The CDR3 loop reads CASSEEAGTSYTF. CDR3 in DNA: TGTGCCAGCAGTGAAGAAGCAGGAACCAGCTACACCTTC.

The chain links TRBV29-1 to TRBJ2-1; D gene ambiguous. The V and J ends lost 7 bases and 0 bases respectively, with 4 bases between them. The CDR3 is 11 residues long. CDR1 and CDR2 from the germline V gene are SQVTM and ANQGSEA. CDR3 in DNA: TGCAGCGGTGTCTCCTACAATGAGCAGTTCTTC. Translation: CSGVSYNEQFF.

At least ten counts were recorded for this clonotype. The chain uses TRBV7-9 and TRBJ2-1, with TRBD1 identical over 7 bases. Per the germline V gene, CDR1 is SEHNR and CDR2 is FQNEAQ (reference sequence). The V and J ends lost 5 bases and 8 bases, in that order; junction bases with no gene match: 6. This CDR3 has 13 residues. In DNA, the CDR3 is TGTGCCAGCAGCCCTTACAGGGGCGATGAGCAGTTCTTC. Protein sequence: CASSPYRGDEQFF.

In this sample, this clonotype turned up a few times. The chain uses TRBV5-1 and TRBJ2-1; D is uncertain. The CDR3 is 13 residues long. Trimming took off 6 bases at V and 3 bases at J, with 10 bases between the two ends. Germline-derived CDR1 and CDR2 are SGHRS and YFSETQ. In DNA, the CDR3 is TGCGCCAGCACCACGGACGTCTACAATGAGCAGTTCTTC. Its translation: CASTTDVYNEQFF.

The rearrangement joins TRBV24-1 to TRBJ2-1; 7 bases are a match to TRBD2. This CDR3 comprises 14 residues. Germline V gives CDR1 KGHDR, CDR2 SFDVKD. V lost 3 bases and J lost 9; bases outside the gene matches: 7. The CDR3 DNA follows: TGTGCCACCAGTGATCCTCTAGCGGAGGGTGAGCAGTTCTTC. Translating gives CATSDPLAEGEQFF.

The chain recombines TRBV5-5 with TRBJ2-7, with TRBD2 identical over 9 bases. CDR1 and CDR2 (germline): SGHKS, YYEKEE (reference sequence). CDR3 length: 13 residues. Unmatched junction bases numbered 5, after V lost 5 bases and J lost 5 bases. CDR3 DNA: TGTGCCAGCAGTCCAAGCGGGGGGCACGAGCAGTACTTC. Translation gives CASSPSGGHEQYF.

J is TRBJ1-5 and V is TRBV10-3, with D possibly matching TRBD1 (6 bases). CDR3 length: 14 residues. Germline CDR1 reads ENHRY; CDR2 reads SYGVKD. Trimming left V 6 bases short and J 3 bases short, with 12 bases between. Written as DNA, the CDR3 is TGTGCCATCAGCGAGACAGGTCCCAATCAGCCCCAGCATTTT. Its protein is CAISETGPNQPQHF.